This TCR beta chain originates from a study of T cells after yellow fever vaccination. In the study overall: Researchers used SMART-Seq v4 Ultra Low Input to prepare fractions that had low cell numbers.

Germline trimming cut 5 bases from V and 5 bases from J; bases unmatched to any gene: 11. Germline V lookup: CDR1 SGHTA, CDR2 FQGNSA. This CDR3 region has 16 residues. With respect to this clonotype: Its antigen is unknown.

Conversion of TCR transcripts into cDNA relied on 5'RACE template switching, which added a universal primer site and UMIs. TCRdb reprocessed the 5' RACE reads with MiXCR, giving one entry per CDR3 protein. Found here are hundreds of thousands of distinct CDR3 sequences, about 9.5% of them singletons; the top ten hold over 15%. The study, taken as a whole, reports: Clonotype sharing between CD4 and CD8 compartments was small. Subsequent booster samples again held most clones from primary vaccination (roughly 96% CD4, approximately 85% CD8).

The J gene is TRBJ2-3, the V gene TRBV7-2, with 9 bases that match TRBD2. This clonotype was obtained from a man younger than 30 who received the YFV17D yellow fever vaccine. The sample was PBMCs, taken on the day of the first yellow fever vaccination. CDR3 residues: CASSPELAGKGDTQYF. DNA for the CDR3: TGTGCCAGCAGCCCCGAGCTAGCGGGGAAAGGAGATACGCAGTATTTT. The full variable domain, completed using reference TRBV7-2 and TRBJ2-3, is GAGVSQSPSNKVTEKGKDVELRCDPISGHTALYWYRQSLGQGLEFLIYFQGNSAPDKSGLPSDRFSAERTGGSVSTLTIQRTQQEDSAVYLCASSPELAGKGDTQYFGPGTRLTVL.